Below are 30 T cell receptor beta chains sequenced from a single sample in a study of follicular helper T cells after annual influenza vaccination. Measured with immunoSEQ multiplex PCR; TCRdb has only the in-frame clones, and not every one. The sample yields some 2,100 clones, 70% to 75% seen once. As to time point: 2015-2016 season, pre-vaccination. The input for sequencing was CXCR5+ CD38+ circulating T follicular helper cells from blood, taken on the day of influenza vaccination. Subset specified: circulating Tfh, non-naive CD4+CXCR5+PD-1+ (ICOS+CD38+ or ICOS-CD38-). These receptors all come from an adult who received the influenza vaccine.

This clone was observed a few times. CDR3 in amino acids: CASSIEGVSRGHGYTF. In nucleotides, the CDR3 is TGTGCCAGTAGTATAGAGGGCGTTTCGAGGGGCCATGGCTACACCTTC. The V call is TRBV19, the J call TRBJ1-2, with a weak D call TRBD1 (5 bases). Germline loops: CDR1 LNHDA, CDR2 SQIVND (reference sequence). V lost 0 bases, J lost 6 bases, and 17 bases lay in between. The CDR3 runs to 16 residues.

The chain has TRBV4-1 and TRBJ1-5; D remains ambiguous. Germline CDR1 reads MGHRA; CDR2 reads YSYEKL. This CDR3 has 13 amino acids. The ends were cut back, 0 bases at V and 7 bases at J, with 7 bases in the middle. The chain's CDR3 is CASSQETRQPQHF. In DNA form, the CDR3 reads TGCGCCAGCAGCCAAGAAACAAGGCAGCCCCAGCATTTT.

The V call is TRBV6-1, the J call TRBJ1-5, with 7 bases lining up with TRBD1. Germline loops: CDR1 MNHNS, CDR2 SASEGT. The CDR3 extends over 15 amino acids. The junction had 5 bases not matched to a gene; V was cut back by 4 bases and J by 2 bases. In DNA form, the CDR3 reads TGTGCCAGCAGTGGGGACAGCCAACGCAATCAGCCCCAGCATTTT. This sequence encodes CASSGDSQRNQPQHF.

The V and J genes are TRBV7-6 and TRBJ1-3; tentatively, D is TRBD1 (6 bases). CDR1 is SGHVS, CDR2 FNYEAQ, per germline. Trimming pared 1 base from V and 2 bases from J, leaving 12 bases between. The CDR3 is 16 residues long. The CDR3 sequence: CASSLEDRNAGNTIYF. CDR3 sequence (DNA): TGTGCCAGCAGCTTAGAAGACAGGAACGCTGGAAACACCATATATTTT.

The rearrangement joins TRBV5-1 to TRBJ1-1; TRBD1 matches at 9 bases. V shed 4 bases and J 4 bases; nucleotides not matched to a gene: 5. CDR1 is SGHRS, CDR2 YFSETQ, per germline. The CDR3 runs to 14 residues. The CDR3 sequence is CASSPTDRGTEAFF. The CDR3 nucleotides read TGCGCCAGCAGCCCCACGGACAGGGGCACTGAAGCTTTCTTT. Using reference TRBV5-1 and TRBJ1-1 for the parts outside the CDR3, the full variable domain is KAGVTQTPRYLIKTRGQQVTLSCSPISGHRSVSWYQQTPGQGLQFLFEYFSETQRNKGNFPGRFSGRQFSNSRSEMNVSTLELGDSALYLCASSPTDRGTEAFFGQGTRLTVV.

This clone has only one observation. The chain links TRBV27 to TRBJ2-2, with D unclear. Trimming stripped 3 bases from V and 0 bases from J, with 14 bases between. The CDR3 loop spans 17 amino acids. The germline V gene has CDR1 MNHEY and CDR2 SMNVEV (reference sequence). This CDR3 reads CASSFSSGYANTGELFF. DNA of the CDR3: TGTGCCAGCAGTTTTTCATCTGGGTATGCGAACACCGGGGAGCTGTTTTTT.

Only a few counts were recorded for this clone. The J gene is TRBJ2-3, the V gene TRBV9; TRBD2 might be the D (5 bases). Germline CDR1 reads SGDLS; CDR2 reads YYNGEE. The CDR3 totals 13 residues. V was pared by 4 bases and J by 4 bases, with 10 bases between. The DNA for the CDR3 is TGTGCCAGCAGCTTCCGGGGAGCAGATACGCAGTATTTT. Its translation is CASSFRGADTQYF.

This chain joins TRBV6-6 and TRBJ1-5; 7 nucleotides agree with TRBD1. The CDR3 extends over 16 amino acids. Germline V gene lookup returns CDR1 MNHNY and CDR2 SVGAGI (reference sequence). V shed 2 bases, J shed 0 bases, and the junction held 4 bases outside the gene matches. The CDR3 sequence: CASSYTGASSNQPQHF. CDR3 DNA sequence: TGTGCCAGCAGTTACACAGGGGCGAGTAGCAATCAGCCCCAGCATTTT.

The chain uses TRBV29-1 and TRBJ1-2, with 7 bases lining up with TRBD1. This CDR3 is built from 14 residues. V dropped 0 bases and J dropped 7; count of bases not matched to a gene: 8. The germline V gene has CDR1 SQVTM and CDR2 ANQGSEA. CDR3 sequence: CSVEDGRGIRGYTF. In DNA form, the CDR3 reads TGCAGCGTTGAAGACGGCAGGGGGATACGTGGCTACACCTTC.

The chain links TRBV11-3 to TRBJ2-5; maybe TRBD2 (6 bases). V lost 5 bases to trimming and J lost 5 bases, with 18 bases between them. Germline V CDR1 and CDR2: SGHNT, YENEEA. CDR3 length: 15 residues. CDR3: CASSSGQGAGETQYF. The DNA of the CDR3 is TGTGCCAGCAGCAGCGGGCAGGGAGCTGGGGAGACCCAGTACTTC. The full variable domain, with the rest looked up from reference TRBV11-3 and TRBJ2-5, is EAGVVQSPRYKIIEKKQPVAFWCNPISGHNTLYWYLQNLGQGPELLIRYENEEAVDDSQLPKDRFSAERLKGVDSTLKIQPAELGDSAVYLCASSSGQGAGETQYFGPGTRLLVL.

V gene TRBV7-9 combines with J gene TRBJ1-1; D is possibly TRBD1 (6 bases). Germline CDR1 is SEHNR and CDR2 is FQNEAQ (reference sequence). This CDR3 has 15 amino acids. V shed 4 bases and J shed 4 bases, with 16 bases lying between them. The chain's CDR3 is CASSSLNRVGTEAFF. In DNA form, the CDR3 reads TGTGCCAGCAGCTCTTTAAACAGGGTAGGCACTGAAGCTTTCTTT.

V usage is TRBV9 and J usage is TRBJ2-5; 8 bases are a match to TRBD2. Germline V gene data show CDR1 as SGDLS and CDR2 as YYNGEE. V lost 3 bases, J lost 1 base, and 8 bases stayed unmatched. CDR3 length: 16 amino acids. CDR3 sequence: CASSERSGRGQETQYF. Here the CDR3 DNA reads TGTGCCAGCAGCGAGCGAAGCGGGAGAGGCCAAGAGACCCAGTACTTC.

The rearrangement joins TRBV7-9 to TRBJ2-3; possibly TRBD2 for D (5 bases). V was trimmed by 1 base and J by 2 bases, leaving 7 bases between them. CDR3 length equals 14 residues. Per the germline V gene, CDR1 is SEHNR and CDR2 is FQNEAQ (reference sequence). The CDR3 reads CASSLVTNTDTQYF. Here the CDR3 DNA reads TGTGCCAGCAGCTTAGTGACTAACACAGATACGCAGTATTTT.

The rearrangement uses TRBV7-2 and TRBJ2-1; D is ambiguous. Germline V gene sequence: CDR1 SGHTA, CDR2 FQGNSA. There are 14 residues in the CDR3. V dropped 1 base and J dropped 3 bases, with 7 bases sitting between them. DNA of the CDR3: TGTGCCAGCAGCTTAGTAAGTAGCTACAATGAGCAGTTCTTC. The encoded protein is CASSLVSSYNEQFF.

The chain employs TRBV19 and TRBJ2-5; 10 bases line up with TRBD1. This CDR3 region has 16 residues. Germline loops: CDR1 LNHDA, CDR2 SQIVND (reference sequence). The trim removed 4 bases at V and 3 bases at J, leaving 8 bases unmatched. The CDR3 DNA sequence: TGTGCCAGTAGTACAGAGGGGACAGGGGTAAAAGAGACCCAGTACTTC. It encodes CASSTEGTGVKETQYF.

The rearrangement uses TRBV5-1 and TRBJ1-1, with 8 bases fitting TRBD1. The J segment lost 4 bases and the V segment lost 3 bases, leaving 8 bases of the junction unmatched. This CDR3 has 15 amino acids. Germline CDR1 is SGHRS and CDR2 is YFSETQ. This chain's CDR3 is CASSSQTGGSTEAFF. CDR3 nucleotides: TGCGCCAGCAGCTCGCAAACAGGGGGTAGCACTGAAGCTTTCTTT.

The chain couples TRBV18 to TRBJ1-5; D possibly corresponds to TRBD1 (6 bases). V lost 5 bases, J lost 4 bases, and 9 bases lay in between. CDR3 length: 13 residues. The germline gives CDR1 KGHSH, CDR2 LQKENI. The CDR3 nucleotides read TGTGCCAGCTCAACAGGGACGAATCAGCCCCAGCATTTT. As protein: CASSTGTNQPQHF.

This chain uses TRBV19 with TRBJ2-5, with TRBD1 matching over 7 bases. V shed 4 bases and J 5 bases; nucleotides not matched to a gene: 4. Per germline, CDR1 LNHDA and CDR2 SQIVND (reference sequence). The CDR3 covers 13 residues. CDR3 in DNA: TGTGCCAGTAGTAGAGACAGGGCCGAGACCCAGTACTTC. It codes for CASSRDRAETQYF.

The chain is built from TRBV18 and TRBJ2-1, with D perhaps matching TRBD2 (6 bases). Germline assignment: CDR1 KGHSH and CDR2 LQKENI. V was clipped by 3 bases and J by 15 bases, with 18 bases between them. The CDR3 runs to 13 residues. Written as DNA, the CDR3 is TGTGCCAGCTCACCGGCGGGACCCCTTTATTGGTTCTTC. This gives the protein CASSPAGPLYWFF.

The chain couples TRBV7-2 to TRBJ2-7; 14 positions agree with TRBD2. The CDR3 is 18 amino acids. V shed 5 bases and J 3 bases; nucleotides not matched to a gene: 12. Germline loops: CDR1 SGHTA, CDR2 FQGNSA. The CDR3 nucleotides read TGTGCCAGCAGCCTCGGACTAGCGGGGGGCCCGTTAAACTACGAGCAGTACTTC. Encoded protein: CASSLGLAGGPLNYEQYF. The full variable domain, its missing parts supplied by reference TRBV7-2 and TRBJ2-7, is GAGVSQSPSNKVTEKGKDVELRCDPISGHTALYWYRQSLGQGLEFLIYFQGNSAPDKSGLPSDRFSAERTGGSVSTLTIQRTQQEDSAVYLCASSLGLAGGPLNYEQYFGPGTRLTVT.

The CDR3: CASSFSGTGRTEAFF. DNA for the CDR3: TGCGCCAGCAGCTTCTCCGGGACAGGGCGGACTGAAGCTTTCTTT. This chain joins TRBV5-1 and TRBJ1-1; 9 positions agree with TRBD1. V lost 2 bases to trimming and J lost 5 bases; unmatched junction nucleotides: 7. Germline CDR1 SGHRS, CDR2 YFSETQ. The CDR3 runs to 15 residues.

The chain carries TRBV5-1 and TRBJ1-1; a weak D match, TRBD1 (5 bases). Trimming removed 3 bases from V and 3 bases from J, with 12 bases in between. The germline gives CDR1 SGHRS, CDR2 YFSETQ. This CDR3 is 14 amino acids long. CDR3 in DNA: TGCGCCAGCAGCTCGAAAGGGGCCGACACTGAAGCTTTCTTT. This encodes CASSSKGADTEAFF.

CDR3 loop: CASSYDRYQPQHF. The CDR3 coding sequence is TGCGCCAGCAGCTACGACAGATATCAGCCCCAGCATTTT. The V gene is TRBV5-1, the J gene TRBJ1-5; weak D call: TRBD1 (5 bases). The CDR3 runs to 13 residues. The V and J ends lost 3 bases and 5 bases respectively, with 9 bases between them. Per the germline V gene, CDR1 is SGHRS and CDR2 is YFSETQ. Using reference TRBV5-1 and TRBJ1-5 for the parts outside the CDR3, the full variable domain is KAGVTQTPRYLIKTRGQQVTLSCSPISGHRSVSWYQQTPGQGLQFLFEYFSETQRNKGNFPGRFSGRQFSNSRSEMNVSTLELGDSALYLCASSYDRYQPQHFGDGTRLSIL.

This clone occurred once. The V gene is TRBV19, the J gene TRBJ1-2, with 9 bases aligning to TRBD1. V was pared by 7 bases and J by 8 bases, with 11 bases of the junction left unmatched. There are 14 residues in the CDR3. The germline V gene encodes CDR1 LNHDA and CDR2 SQIVND (reference sequence). DNA of the CDR3: TGTGCCAGTAAAGATTTACAGGGGGCGCGCGGCTACACCTTC. This gives the protein CASKDLQGARGYTF. The full variable domain, its missing parts supplied by reference TRBV19 and TRBJ1-2, is DGGITQSPKYLFRKEGQNVTLSCEQNLNHDAMYWYRQDPGQGLRLIYYSQIVNDFQKGDIAEGYSVSREKKESFPLTVTSAQKNPTAFYLCASKDLQGARGYTFGSGTRLTVV.

The rearrangement joins TRBV7-8 to TRBJ1-2, with D unclear. V was trimmed by 1 base and J by 8 bases, leaving 23 bases between them. Germline CDR1 reads SGHVS; CDR2 reads FQNEAQ. The CDR3 length is 17 residues. CDR3 amino acids: CASSLDEAAGGFRGYTF. The CDR3 DNA reads as TGTGCCAGCAGCTTAGATGAGGCCGCTGGAGGCTTCAGGGGCTACACCTTC.

The rearrangement joins TRBV5-6 to TRBJ1-1; no firm D call. V shed 4 bases and J shed 0 bases, with 13 bases lying between them. Germline V gives CDR1 SGHDT, CDR2 YYEEEE. CDR3 length: 15 amino acids. CDR3 protein: CASSPRLVVNTEAFF. CDR3 in DNA: TGTGCCAGCAGCCCCCGCCTTGTGGTGAACACTGAAGCTTTCTTT. The full variable domain, completed using reference TRBV5-6 and TRBJ1-1, is DAGVTQSPTHLIKTRGQQVTLRCSPKSGHDTVSWYQQALGQGPQFIFQYYEEEERQRGNFPDRFSGHQFPNYSSELNVNALLLGDSALYLCASSPRLVVNTEAFFGQGTRLTVV.

The chain is built from TRBV19 and TRBJ2-5; D uncertain. The CDR3 runs to 14 residues. The germline gives CDR1 LNHDA, CDR2 SQIVND (reference sequence). Trimming removed 6 bases at V and 7 bases at J, with 18 bases between. CDR3 in amino acids: CASRPLVGSSTQYF. The DNA of the CDR3 is TGTGCCAGTAGACCTTTGGTGGGGTCGTCGACCCAGTACTTC.

The V and J genes are TRBV30 and TRBJ2-2; D gene unclear. The V end lost 1 base, the J end lost 0 bases, and 0 bases lay between the germline ends. Germline V gene data show CDR1 as GTSNPN and CDR2 as SVGIG (reference sequence). This CDR3 region has 12 residues. CDR3 DNA: TGTGCCTGGAGTGCGAACACCGGGGAGCTGTTTTTT. It translates to CAWSANTGELFF. The full variable domain, with the rest looked up from reference TRBV30 and TRBJ2-2, is SQTIHQWPATLVQPVGSPLSLECTVEGTSNPNLYWYRQAAGRGLQLLFYSVGIGQISSEVPQNLSASRPQDRQFILSSKKLLLSDSGFYLCAWSANTGELFFGEGSRLTVL.

The chain employs TRBV5-4 and TRBJ2-5; 16 bases fit TRBD2. The V segment lost 4 bases and the J segment 4 bases; nucleotides outside the gene matches: 7. The CDR3 is 17 residues long. Germline lookup yields CDR1 SGHNT and CDR2 YYREEE (reference sequence). CDR3 nucleotides: TGTGCCAGCAGCCCCGGGACTAGCGGGGGGGCGGGAGAGACCCAGTACTTC. Its translation is CASSPGTSGGAGETQYF.

This clone was seen only a few times. V usage is TRBV7-9 and J usage is TRBJ2-7, with 13 bases that match TRBD2. The CDR3 loop spans 17 amino acids. Germline assignment: CDR1 SEHNR and CDR2 FQNEAQ (reference sequence). The trim removed 5 bases at V and 4 bases at J, leaving 11 bases unmatched. CDR3 loop: CASSPRGATSGRYEQYF. The CDR3 nucleotides are TGTGCCAGCAGCCCCCGGGGAGCGACTAGCGGGAGGTACGAGCAGTACTTC.